A selection of T cell receptor beta chains follows, all from one sample in a study of CD8+ T cells in alopecia areata. Repertoires were generated with immunoSEQ multiplex PCR, while TCRdb's copy carries only in-frame clones and drops some. Here the sample spans about 97,000 clones, 55% to 75% being singletons. The material sequenced was CD8+ T cells sorted from blood, taken at roughly week 55, from a patient treated with tofacitinib. Receptors were obtained from a human donor with alopecia areata. Both conserved end residues are part of each CDR3. The D gene is left open where the match is weak. Size tells how often a clone was seen (once, few, many) or the class of an expanded clone, and some rows leave it out.

v_call: TRBV4-1; clone_size: .; d_call: .; j_call: TRBJ2-7; cdr3_aa: CASSQDRGGDEQYF; cdr3_nt: TGCGCCAGCAGCCAAGACCGAGGTGGGGACGAGCAGTACTTC
v_call: TRBV4-1; clone_size: .; d_call: TRBD2; j_call: TRBJ2-1; cdr3_aa: CASSQGLAGNEQFF; cdr3_nt: TGCGCCAGCAGCCAGGGACTAGCCGGCAATGAGCAGTTCTTC
v_call: TRBV2; clone_size: .; d_call: TRBD1; j_call: TRBJ2-7; cdr3_aa: CASSVGTGGFYEQYF; cdr3_nt: TGTGCCAGCAGTGTGGGGACAGGGGGCTTCTACGAGCAGTACTTC
v_call: TRBV5-6; clone_size: .; d_call: TRBD1; j_call: TRBJ1-5; cdr3_aa: CASSFQGAPGQPQHF; cdr3_nt: TGTGCCAGCAGCTTTCAGGGGGCGCCGGGTCAGCCCCAGCATTTT
v_call: TRBV27; clone_size: .; d_call: .; j_call: TRBJ1-3; cdr3_aa: CASSSGGFPNTIYF; cdr3_nt: TGTGCCAGCAGTAGCGGGGGGTTCCCAAACACCATATATTTT
v_call: TRBV4-1; clone_size: few; d_call: .; j_call: TRBJ2-5; cdr3_aa: CASSQGGETQYF; cdr3_nt: TGCGCCAGCAGCCAAGGGGGAGAGACCCAGTACTTC
v_call: TRBV28; clone_size: .; d_call: .; j_call: TRBJ1-6; cdr3_aa: CASSLLAGSYNSPLHF; cdr3_nt: TGTGCCAGCAGTTTATTAGCGGGGAGCTATAATTCACCCCTCCACTTT
v_call: TRBV6-5; clone_size: .; d_call: .; j_call: TRBJ2-7; cdr3_aa: CASSYSEGLKYEQYF; cdr3_nt: TGTGCCAGCAGTTACTCTGAAGGGTTAAAGTACGAGCAGTACTTC
v_call: TRBV5-1; clone_size: once; d_call: TRBD1; j_call: TRBJ2-7; cdr3_aa: CASSFRGLTYEQYF; cdr3_nt: TGCGCCAGCAGCTTCAGGGGGCTAACCTACGAGCAGTACTTC
v_call: TRBV4-1; clone_size: few; d_call: .; j_call: TRBJ2-1; cdr3_aa: CASSQDVHEQFF; cdr3_nt: TGCGCCAGCAGCCAAGATGTTCATGAGCAGTTCTTC
v_call: TRBV15; clone_size: .; d_call: .; j_call: TRBJ1-1; cdr3_aa: CATSRGRRDAEAFF; cdr3_nt: TGTGCCACCAGCAGAGGAAGGAGGGACGCTGAAGCTTTCTTT
v_call: TRBV6-5; clone_size: .; d_call: .; j_call: TRBJ1-1; cdr3_aa: CASSYLQLRDTEAFF; cdr3_nt: TGTGCCAGCAGTTACCTCCAGTTGCGTGACACTGAAGCTTTCTTT
v_call: TRBV5-4; clone_size: .; d_call: .; j_call: TRBJ2-1; cdr3_aa: CASSSYGNEQFF; cdr3_nt: TGTGCCAGCAGTTCTTACGGCAATGAGCAGTTCTTC
v_call: TRBV29-1; clone_size: .; d_call: TRBD1; j_call: TRBJ1-1; cdr3_aa: CSVWTGGTEAFF; cdr3_nt: TGCAGCGTTTGGACAGGGGGTACTGAAGCTTTCTTT
v_call: TRBV19; clone_size: few; d_call: TRBD2; j_call: TRBJ2-1; cdr3_aa: CASSLTSGSNEQFF; cdr3_nt: TGTGCCAGTAGTCTGACTAGCGGGAGCAATGAGCAGTTCTTC
v_call: TRBV2; clone_size: few; d_call: .; j_call: TRBJ1-3; cdr3_aa: CASSEYLDRGTGNTIYF; cdr3_nt: TGTGCCAGCAGTGAATACCTGGACAGAGGCACTGGAAACACCATATATTTT
v_call: TRBV11-2; clone_size: .; d_call: .; j_call: TRBJ2-1; cdr3_aa: CASSLVAPRAGEQFF; cdr3_nt: TGTGCCAGCAGCTTAGTGGCCCCACGGGCTGGTGAGCAGTTCTTC
v_call: TRBV4-1; clone_size: few; d_call: TRBD2; j_call: TRBJ2-7; cdr3_aa: CASSQITGGWEQYF; cdr3_nt: TGCGCCAGCAGCCAAATAACGGGGGGATGGGAGCAGTACTTC
v_call: TRBV5-1; clone_size: .; d_call: .; j_call: TRBJ2-7; cdr3_aa: CASSPENRDYEQYF; cdr3_nt: TGCGCCAGCAGCCCGGAAAACAGGGACTACGAGCAGTACTTC
v_call: TRBV6-5; clone_size: .; d_call: .; j_call: TRBJ1-4; cdr3_aa: CASSPVATNEKLFF; cdr3_nt: TGTGCCAGCAGTCCCGTCGCAACTAATGAAAAACTGTTTTTT
v_call: TRBV21-1; clone_size: .; d_call: .; j_call: TRBJ1-5; cdr3_aa: CASSKCRGQPQHF; cdr3_nt: TGTGCCAGCAGCAAATGTAGGGGGCAGCCCCAGCATTTT
v_call: TRBV5-6; clone_size: few; d_call: .; j_call: TRBJ1-1; cdr3_aa: CASSLIGDTEAFF; cdr3_nt: TGTGCCAGCAGCTTGATAGGGGATACTGAAGCTTTCTTT